The clone carrying this TCR beta chain was observed many times. This entry belongs to a study of sequential checkpoint blockade in melanoma. CDR1 is SGHNT and CDR2 is YENEEA in the germline V gene. The CDR3 has 14 residues. V was shortened by 4 bases and J by 5 bases, with 13 bases between the two germline ends. Treatment: randomized to nivolumab then ipilimumab (arm A) or the reverse (arm B). The data were produced by immunoSEQ multiplex PCR, yet TCRdb's version contains in-frame clones alone and is incomplete. Of under 6,500 clones in the sample, 25% to 30% were seen once. V usage is TRBV11-3 and J usage is TRBJ2-3; a possible D gene is TRBD2 (7 bases). The starting material was tumor tissue (inferred from file names), obtained from a patient given nivolumab and ipilimumab in sequence. This TCR was sampled from a human donor with melanoma. The CDR3, as DNA: TGTGCCAGCAGCTCTCGGGGGGCTAGAGATACGCAGTATTTT. Residues: CASSSRGARDTQYF.